This T cell receptor (beta chain) was captured in a study of blood T cells in healthy people across ages. Whole-study results and caveats: Changes in expanded clonotypes were possibly confounded, as the CMV status of donors was unknown.

As for this clonotype: As yet, its antigen is unknown.

Healthy Caucasians from Russia aged about 6 to 100 served as donors. Each donor gave 9.5 to 10 milliliters of peripheral blood. Each sample yielded at least 5 micrograms of PBMC total RNA. The CDR3 contains 13 residues. Germline lookup yields CDR1 SEHNR and CDR2 FQNEAQ (reference sequence). The germline V and J ends were trimmed by 5 bases and 8 bases, with 15 bases remaining between them. A sample-barcoded 5' primer and a J-beta primer mix were used in a second PCR of about 7 to 11 cycles. A single record per CDR3 protein comes from TCRdb applying MiXCR to the 5' RACE reads. Of about 1,400,000 distinct CDR3 sequences in the sample, 59% were seen once.

This clonotype originated in a young man in good health. This chain links TRBV7-9 with TRBJ1-1; D ambiguous. The sequencing sample was made of blood. CDR3: CASSPPLLVEAFF. In nucleotides, the CDR3 is TGTGCCAGCAGCCCCCCTCTACTGGTCGAAGCTTTCTTT.